A single sample gave rise to the 27 T cell receptor beta chains below, sequenced in a study of T cell repertoires in cytomegalovirus infection. TCRdb redid the calling of the reads with MiXCR, one entry per CDR3 protein. The table includes fewer than 350,000 distinct CDR3 sequences, roughly 9.5% detected once. The material sequenced was PBMCs. These receptors were collected from a human donor in good health (CMV status not recorded). Some clones in this sample may be carry-over from other donors' samples.

This clonotype showed up many times. The genes are TRBV28 and TRBJ2-7, with 8 bases fitting TRBD1. The CDR3 has 13 residues. The germline CDR1 and CDR2 sequences are MDHEN and SYDVKM. Germline trimming cut 6 bases from V and 3 bases from J; bases unmatched to any gene: 4. CDR3: CASRDREDYEQYF. The CDR3, as DNA: TGTGCCAGCAGGGACAGGGAAGACTACGAGCAGTACTTC.

The chain combines TRBV7-2 with TRBJ2-5, with 9 bases identical to TRBD2. CDR3 length: 15 amino acids. J was trimmed by 3 bases and V by 4 bases; bases with no gene match: 6. The germline gives CDR1 SGHTA, CDR2 FQGNSA. CDR3 coding DNA: TGTGCCAGCAGCTCGGGACTAGCTTTAGAAGAGACCCAGTACTTC. Its protein is CASSSGLALEETQYF.

This clonotype was found many times. This rearrangement joins TRBV7-6 to TRBJ1-5; D may be TRBD1 (5 bases). Germline lookup yields CDR1 SGHVS and CDR2 FNYEAQ. Trimming took off 5 bases at V and 7 bases at J, with 15 bases between the two ends. The CDR3 runs to 14 residues. This CDR3 is CASSKDIGGQPQHF. Here the CDR3 DNA reads TGTGCCAGCAGCAAGGACATCGGCGGACAGCCCCAGCATTTT.

The chain has TRBV6-1 and TRBJ1-4; maybe TRBD1 (6 bases). V lost 10 bases and J 1 base, leaving 10 bases between the germline ends. CDR1 MNHNS and CDR2 SASEGT come from the germline V gene. This CDR3 region has 13 residues. CDR3 residues: CATLQGTNEKLFF. CDR3 nucleotides: TGTGCCACCCTACAGGGAACTAATGAAAAACTGTTTTTT.

This clonotype has at least ten counts. The genes are TRBV10-3 and TRBJ2-7; D might be TRBD1 (6 bases). V was shortened by 2 bases and J by 5 bases, with 7 bases between the two germline ends. The CDR3 covers 12 residues. Per the germline V gene, CDR1 is ENHRY and CDR2 is SYGVKD. The DNA for the CDR3 is TGTGCCATCAGTGAGGGGGGCCACGAGCAGTACTTC. Translation gives CAISEGGHEQYF.

There are many counts of this clonotype. CDR3 loop: CASSLGWTAGNTIYF. The CDR3 DNA reads as TGTGCCAGCAGCTTAGGTTGGACAGCTGGAAACACCATATATTTT. The chain uses TRBV7-2 and TRBJ1-3; possible D gene TRBD1, 6 bases. Germline V gene data show CDR1 as SGHTA and CDR2 as FQGNSA. V was pared by 1 base and J by 2 bases, with 9 bases between. The CDR3 has 15 amino acids.

This chain connects TRBV6-2 or TRBV6-3 to TRBJ2-1, with D hard to call. The CDR3 has 15 residues. The V gene lost 6 bases and the J gene lost 4 bases, with 16 bases spanning the gap. Germline assignment: CDR1 MNHEY and CDR2 SVGEGT. The CDR3 is CASREPPPIYNEQFF. The CDR3 DNA sequence: TGTGCCAGCAGAGAGCCCCCCCCAATTTACAATGAGCAGTTCTTC.

This clonotype showed up just a few times. A junction boundary mismatches the germline segment, possibly from a read error. The CDR3: CASRSYSGEGVF. DNA for the CDR3: TGTGCCAGCAGGTCATATAGCGGGGAAGGGGTCTTC. The V gene is TRBV6-5, the J gene TRBJ2-1; 8 bases are shared with TRBD2. CDR1 is MNHEY and CDR2 is SVGAGI in the germline V gene. This CDR3 region has 12 residues.

There are a few counts of this clonotype. This rearrangement joins TRBV28 to TRBJ2-2; TRBD1 might be the D (6 bases). V lost 1 base to trimming and J lost 6 bases, with 12 bases between them. CDR1 is MDHEN and CDR2 is SYDVKM in the germline V gene. This CDR3 is built from 15 residues. The CDR3 here is CASSLFQGIAGELFF. DNA of the CDR3: TGTGCCAGCAGTTTATTTCAGGGGATCGCCGGGGAGCTGTTTTTT. The full variable domain, its missing parts supplied by reference TRBV28 and TRBJ2-2, is DVKVTQSSRYLVKRTGEKVFLECVQDMDHENMFWYRQDPGLGLRLIYFSYDVKMKEKGDIPEGYSVSREKKERFSLILESASTNQTSMYLCASSLFQGIAGELFFGEGSRLTVL.

This clonotype was counted between two and nine times. The rearrangement joins TRBV7-8 to TRBJ2-2; unclear D gene. This CDR3 has 12 residues. Per the germline V gene, CDR1 is SGHVS and CDR2 is FQNEAQ. V was pared by 11 bases and J by 0 bases, with 7 bases between. As DNA, the CDR3 is TGTGCCGGCGGCCCGAACACCGGGGAGCTGTTTTTT. It yields the protein CAGGPNTGELFF.

A note on this clonotype: This clone may be a read error of a much larger clone one base away. The rearrangement joins TRBV28 to TRBJ1-5, with D perhaps matching TRBD1 (5 bases). CDR1 and CDR2 (germline): MDHEN, SYDVKM. The CDR3 totals 14 residues. Here the CDR3 reads CSSSYRRGNQPQHF. DNA of the CDR3: TGTTCCAGCAGCTACAGGCGGGGAAATCAGCCCCAGCATTTT.

This clonotype was recorded a few times. This chain links TRBV24-1 with TRBJ2-5, with 8 bases matching TRBD1. This CDR3 has 15 residues. Unmatched junction bases numbered 4, after V lost 3 bases and J lost 2 bases. Germline assignment: CDR1 KGHDR and CDR2 SFDVKD. The CDR3: CATSDPTGVQETQYF. CDR3 bases: TGTGCCACCAGTGATCCGACAGGGGTGCAAGAGACCCAGTACTTC.

This clonotype was seen many times. This chain joins TRBV7-2 and TRBJ2-3; D uncertain. The CDR3 loop spans 11 amino acids. Trimming removed 4 bases at V and 8 bases at J, with 7 bases between. CDR1 is SGHTA, CDR2 FQGNSA, per germline. CDR3 coding DNA: TGTGCCAGCAGCTCCCTAAGTACGCAGTATTTT. Residues: CASSSLSTQYF. Filled out from reference TRBV7-2 and TRBJ2-3, the complete variable domain reads GAGVSQSPSNKVTEKGKDVELRCDPISGHTALYWYRQSLGQGLEFLIYFQGNSAPDKSGLPSDRFSAERTGGSVSTLTIQRTQQEDSAVYLCASSSLSTQYFGPGTRLTVL.

The chain combines TRBV7-9 with TRBJ2-3; D perhaps matches TRBD1 (5 bases). Deletions cut 4 bases from V and 4 bases from J, with 12 bases between. Germline loops: CDR1 SEHNR, CDR2 FQNEAQ (reference sequence). The CDR3 is 14 residues long. This chain's CDR3 is CASSWFGAADTQYF. In DNA form, the CDR3 reads TGTGCCAGCAGCTGGTTTGGGGCGGCAGATACGCAGTATTTT.

This clonotype was seen many times. One end of the junction fails to match germline, which may point to a read error. This chain joins TRBV4-1 and TRBJ1-5; D gene unclear. Germline assignment: CDR1 MGHRA and CDR2 YSYEKL. The CDR3 extends over 13 amino acids. The CDR3 coding sequence is TGCGCCAGCAGCAAAGACCCTTTCGAACCCCAGCATTTT. Translated, it gives CASSKDPFEPQHF.

In its sample, this clonotype was seen many times. This chain uses TRBV6-5 with TRBJ2-3, with D possibly being TRBD2 (6 bases). Trimming cost V 6 bases and J 2 bases, with 15 bases left between them. CDR1 MNHEY and CDR2 SVGAGI come from the germline V gene. This CDR3 is 15 amino acids long. CDR3 DNA: TGTGCCAGCAGCCCCACGGGGGAACCCACAGATACGCAGTATTTT. Protein: CASSPTGEPTDTQYF.

CDR3 bases: TGTGCCAGTAGTATAGCTGGCCCCCCGGGGTCCCAGCATTTT. Protein sequence: CASSIAGPPGSQHF. The gene calls are TRBV19 and TRBJ1-5; D uncertain. The length of the CDR3 is 14 residues. V was shortened by 1 base and J by 11 bases, with 15 bases between the two germline ends. Germline assignment: CDR1 LNHDA and CDR2 SQIVND (reference sequence).

This clonotype was observed at least ten times. The CDR3 DNA reads TGTGCCAGCAGCTTACAGGGACAGATCGACTACGAGCAGTACTTC. This translates into CASSLQGQIDYEQYF. The chain is built from TRBV7-9 and TRBJ2-7, with TRBD1 matching over 7 bases. From germline, CDR1 is SEHNR and CDR2 FQNEAQ (reference sequence). The CDR3 spans 15 residues. The V segment lost 2 bases and the J segment 3 bases; nucleotides outside the gene matches: 7.

This clonotype was observed a handful of times. The chain has TRBV7-8 and TRBJ2-5; D is perhaps TRBD2 (7 bases). V lost 6 bases and J lost 4, with 15 bases in between. The germline V gene has CDR1 SGHVS and CDR2 FQNEAQ. The CDR3 length is 14 residues. CDR3 in DNA: TGTGCCAGCAGGTCCCCCGGGGGGCGAGAGACCCAGTACTTC. Residues: CASRSPGGRETQYF. Filled out from reference TRBV7-8 and TRBJ2-5, the complete variable domain reads GAGVSQSPRYKVAKRGQDVALRCDPISGHVSLFWYQQALGQGPEFLTYFQNEAQLDKSGLPSDRFFAERPEGSVSTLKIQRTQQEDSAVYLCASRSPGGRETQYFGPGTRLLVL.

This clonotype was detected many times. CDR3 residues: CASSYSGSSNEQFF. The CDR3 DNA reads as TGTGCCAGCAGCTATAGCGGGAGTAGCAATGAGCAGTTCTTC. The gene calls are TRBV12-3 or TRBV12-4 and TRBJ2-1; 9 bases are shared with TRBD2. The CDR3 has 14 residues. Losses at the gene ends were 6 bases for V and 6 bases for J; bases not matched to a gene: 6.

In this sample, this clonotype turned up many times. The rearrangement uses TRBV12-3 or TRBV12-4 and TRBJ2-2; tentatively, D is TRBD2 (6 bases). V lost 6 bases, J lost 10 bases, and 27 bases lay in between. The CDR3 loop spans 17 amino acids. The CDR3 is CASRGGPRWQGSEELFF. The CDR3 DNA is TGTGCCAGCAGGGGGGGACCGCGGTGGCAGGGCAGTGAGGAGCTGTTTTTT.

This clonotype was counted many times. The V gene is TRBV7-2, the J gene TRBJ1-1; D remains ambiguous. This CDR3 region has 13 residues. Deletions cut 3 bases from V and 3 bases from J, with 8 bases between. Germline V gene sequence: CDR1 SGHTA, CDR2 FQGNSA. CDR3 loop: CASSFREYTEAFF. In DNA, the CDR3 is TGTGCCAGCAGCTTCCGAGAGTACACTGAAGCTTTCTTT.

The CDR3 here is CASSFLTGTGGGTGELFF. The CDR3 DNA is TGTGCCAGCAGTTTTCTAACCGGGACAGGGGGTGGCACCGGGGAGCTGTTTTTT. The chain uses TRBV6-5 and TRBJ2-2; 11 bases fit TRBD1. The CDR3 totals 18 residues. Germline trimming cut 4 bases from V and 4 bases from J; bases unmatched to any gene: 11. Germline CDR1 reads MNHEY; CDR2 reads SVGAGI.

This clonotype has at least ten counts. This chain joins TRBV4-3 and TRBJ2-2; weak D call: TRBD1 (6 bases). Germline V gene lookup returns CDR1 LGHNA and CDR2 YSLEER. CDR3 length equals 16 residues. Trimming pared 0 bases from V and 3 bases from J, leaving 11 bases between. CDR3 residues: CASSQDGSGDTGELFF. CDR3 DNA: TGCGCCAGCAGCCAAGATGGTTCAGGGGACACCGGGGAGCTGTTTTTT.

V gene TRBV12-3 or TRBV12-4 combines with J gene TRBJ1-5; possible D gene TRBD1, 5 bases. The CDR3 is made up of 15 amino acids. V was pared by 6 bases and J by 2 bases, with 14 bases between. CDR3 sequence: CASSPEGAGNQPQHF. In nucleotides, the CDR3 is TGTGCCAGCAGCCCCGAAGGGGCGGGCAATCAGCCCCAGCATTTT.

This chain connects TRBV19 to TRBJ1-2, with 8 bases aligning to TRBD1. There are 14 residues in the CDR3. Losses at the gene ends were 7 bases for V and 3 bases for J; bases not matched to a gene: 7. Germline V gives CDR1 LNHDA, CDR2 SQIVND (reference sequence). The CDR3 loop reads CASTDRGRDYGYTF. The CDR3 region has the DNA TGTGCCAGTACCGACAGGGGTCGGGACTATGGCTACACCTTC.

There are a few counts of this clonotype. The chain combines TRBV7-2 with TRBJ2-7; D is tentatively TRBD1 or TRBD2 (5 bases each). The V end was cut by 5 bases, the J end by 3 bases, with 8 bases between. This CDR3 has 12 residues. Germline V gene lookup returns CDR1 SGHTA and CDR2 FQGNSA. CDR3 in DNA: TGTGCCAGCAGCCGGGGCCTCTACGAGCAGTACTTC. It yields the protein CASSRGLYEQYF.